The clone carrying this T cell receptor beta chain was counted at least ten times. The antigen is not known. The J segment lost 7 bases and the V segment lost 1 base, leaving 30 bases of the junction unmatched. Germline-derived CDR1 and CDR2 are DFQATT and SNEGSKA (reference sequence). The CDR3 contains 22 residues. Time point indicated: newly diagnosed GD, antithyroid drugs for less than 3 months. RNA from PBMCs was the source of the TCR library. CDR3-region Arm-PCR and iRepertoire HTBI primers produced the TCR beta libraries. As processed by the authors: Across the samples, identification revealed 55 to 75 TRBV and more than 11 TRBJ segments. TCRdb re-analysed the multiplex PCR reads in MiXCR, keeping a single row per CDR3 protein. The authors' filters were not applied to this entry. The data contain about 540,000 distinct CDR3 sequences, roughly 14% of them seen just once; the ten biggest clones take up about 9.1%.

The record originates from a study of regulatory T cells in long-lasting Graves disease. General observations from the study: Favoring TRBV28, TRBJ1-2 and TRBJ2-5 was a feature seen in persistent disease. With approximately 3,000 shared public clonotypes, persistent patients exceeded new patients, who shared about a thousand.

Separately, the same data were catalogued under a study of T cells in Graves' hyperthyroidism and ophthalmopathy.

The chain employs TRBV20-1 and TRBJ2-2, with TRBD2 identical over 7 bases. Here the sequenced sample was peripheral blood mononuclear cells (PBMCs), taken at new diagnosis, from a patient treated with antithyroid drugs. The receptor was derived from a man between 25 and 39 years old with Graves disease. Written as DNA, the CDR3 is TGCAGTGCTAGAGGCAACCGTCGTACAGAGCGTGGTCGGGGAGGGCCGAGCGGGGAGCTGTTTTTT. Its protein product is CSARGNRRTERGRGGPSGELFF.